This T cell receptor beta chain appears in the sequencing data of a study of T cells in Graves' hyperthyroidism and ophthalmopathy. Hyperthyroidism in the patients, aged 18 to 65, was newly diagnosed and under 2 months in duration. The sample of blood was obtained at first hyperthyroidism diagnosis (before any ophthalmopathy symptoms). Template material for amplifying TCR beta CDR3 regions consisted of RNA transcripts. Primed by the HTBI set, a first-round RT-PCR was run on the TCR CDR3. One entry per CDR3 protein, called by TCRdb with MiXCR from the multiplex PCR reads. This table holds 550,000 to 650,000 distinct CDR3 sequences, around 13% found once. Study-level results: Among clonotypes expanded in thyroid above 0.001, most were also found in blood.

This clonotype was recorded many times. The antigen is not known. This clonotype originated in a woman under 40 with Graves' hyperthyroidism that later progressed to Graves' ophthalmopathy. Sequenced input: blood.

CDR3 in amino acids: CAWSGGVVGAYEQYF. DNA of the CDR3: TGTGCCTGGAGTGGCGGTGTAGTGGGTGCCTACGAGCAGTACTTC. V and J are TRBV30 and TRBJ2-7; D call uncertain. This CDR3 is built from 15 residues. The ends were cut back, 1 base at V and 2 bases at J, with 15 bases in the middle. The V gene's germline CDR1 is GTSNPN and CDR2 SVGIG (reference sequence).